This T cell receptor (beta chain) was documented in a study of T cell responses to AZD1222 COVID-19 vaccine. CDR1 and CDR2 (germline): SGHTA, FQGNSA. There are 12 residues in the CDR3. V gave up 3 bases and J gave up 7 bases, with 9 bases separating them. Regarding the study as a whole: There were repertoire samples only from the period after the peak T cell response. Rises in breadth and depth of Spike-specific TCRs came after two AZD1222 doses. There were mostly white British donors and more females than males, and clonal diversity was possibly underestimated.

With respect to this clone: Its antigen is undetermined.

Assay used: immunoSEQ multiplex PCR; TCRdb lists only in-frame clones, some missing. Of some 94,000 clones listed, approximately 90% are singletons. The sequence derives from an adult who received the AZD1222 COVID-19 vaccine. The chain links TRBV7-2 to TRBJ2-5; no clear D. The material sequenced was peripheral blood, taken 28 days after the second AZD1222 dose. The CDR3 loop reads CASSLVTGTQYF. The CDR3 DNA reads as TGTGCCAGCAGCTTGGTGACCGGGACCCAGTACTTC. Filled out from reference TRBV7-2 and TRBJ2-5, the complete variable domain reads GAGVSQSPSNKVTEKGKDVELRCDPISGHTALYWYRQSLGQGLEFLIYFQGNSAPDKSGLPSDRFSAERTGGSVSTLTIQRTQQEDSAVYLCASSLVTGTQYFGPGTRLLVL.